Shown below are 19 T cell receptor beta chains from a single sample sequenced in a study of cytomegalovirus exposure and HLA in healthy donors. The PCR contained 60 Vbeta and 13 Jbeta primers. Profiling relied on immunoSEQ multiplex PCR, and the TCRdb table lists in-frame clones only, not all of them. The sample has around 110,000 clones; approximately 82% are singletons. Sequencing input: PBMCs. The source is a man aged 30 to 39 in good health and CMV-seropositive.

This clone was picked up a small number of times. The chain links TRBV5-4 to TRBJ1-1; D may be TRBD1 (5 bases). The length of the CDR3 is 13 residues. Germline V lookup: CDR1 SGHNT, CDR2 YYREEE (reference sequence). Trimming cost V 5 bases and J 0 bases, with 8 bases left between them. The CDR3: CASRPGMNTEAFF. The CDR3 region has the DNA TGTGCCAGCAGGCCAGGGATGAACACTGAAGCTTTCTTT.

This sequence joins TRBV7-2 and TRBJ2-3, with D tentatively TRBD1 (5 bases). The CDR3 is 15 amino acids. Germline V gives CDR1 SGHTA, CDR2 FQGNSA. V lost 4 bases, J lost 2 bases, and 13 bases lay in between. The CDR3 nucleotides read TGTGCCAGCAGCTCCCAGACAGATTCCACAGATACGCAGTATTTT. It specifies CASSSQTDSTDTQYF.

This chain uses TRBV5-1 with TRBJ1-1; D call uncertain. V lost 0 bases to trimming and J lost 7 bases, with 7 bases between them. The CDR3 totals 12 residues. The germline CDR1 and CDR2 sequences are SGHRS and YFSETQ. The CDR3 DNA sequence: TGCGCCAGCAGCTTGGCCGAGGGTGAAGCTTTCTTT. It is translated as CASSLAEGEAFF. Full variable domain (remainder filled in from reference TRBV5-1 and TRBJ1-1): KAGVTQTPRYLIKTRGQQVTLSCSPISGHRSVSWYQQTPGQGLQFLFEYFSETQRNKGNFPGRFSGRQFSNSRSEMNVSTLELGDSALYLCASSLAEGEAFFGQGTRLTVV.

The rearrangement links TRBV19 to TRBJ1-6; 7 bases are a match to TRBD1. Unmatched junction bases numbered 14, after V lost 8 bases and J lost 7 bases. Per germline, CDR1 LNHDA and CDR2 SQIVND (reference sequence). This CDR3 has 16 amino acids. The CDR3 coding sequence is TGTGCCAGTTCGCCAAACAGGGGTGGGGTAAATTCACCCCTCCACTTT. Translating it yields CASSPNRGGVNSPLHF. Filled out from reference TRBV19 and TRBJ1-6, the complete variable domain reads DGGITQSPKYLFRKEGQNVTLSCEQNLNHDAMYWYRQDPGQGLRLIYYSQIVNDFQKGDIAEGYSVSREKKESFPLTVTSAQKNPTAFYLCASSPNRGGVNSPLHFGNGTRLTVT.

The chain has TRBV7-9 and TRBJ1-2; D gene ambiguous. The CDR3 consists of 13 residues. Germline CDR1 and CDR2: SEHNR and FQNEAQ (reference sequence). V was shortened by 4 bases and J by 7 bases, with 13 bases between the two germline ends. The DNA for the CDR3 is TGTGCCAGCAGCTCCCAGTTGGACTCTGGCTACACCTTC. Translation gives CASSSQLDSGYTF.

The genes are TRBV6-1 and TRBJ1-2; possibly TRBD1 for D (6 bases). The CDR3 runs 12 residues. Trimming stripped 5 bases from V and 6 bases from J, with 10 bases between. CDR1 and CDR2 from the germline V gene are MNHNS and SASEGT. CDR3 amino acids: CASSRDRNGYTF. The CDR3 region has the DNA TGTGCCAGCAGTCGAGACAGGAATGGCTACACCTTC.

The rearrangement uses TRBV13 and TRBJ2-7; D is possibly TRBD1 (8 bases). CDR1 PRHDT and CDR2 FYEKMQ come from the germline V gene (reference sequence). The CDR3 sequence is 15 residues long. Between the trimmed V and J ends, which lost 4 bases and 6 bases, there was a span of 19 bases. The CDR3 region is CASSSQGAGVGEQYF. The DNA for the CDR3 is TGTGCCAGCAGCTCCCAGGGGGCGGGGGTTGGCGAGCAGTACTTC.

This clone was observed a few times. The V call is TRBV19, the J call TRBJ1-5, with TRBD1 matching 9 bases. Germline lookup yields CDR1 LNHDA and CDR2 SQIVND (reference sequence). With V trimmed by 5 bases and J by 7 bases, 9 bases remained unmatched. The CDR3 sequence is 15 residues long. CDR3 sequence (DNA): TGTGCCAGTAGTCGACAGGGGGAGAAGGGCCAGCCCCAGCATTTT. Translated: CASSRQGEKGQPQHF.

The chain links TRBV27 to TRBJ1-5, with a possible D match to TRBD1 (5 bases). The germline gives CDR1 MNHEY, CDR2 SMNVEV (reference sequence). V lost 4 bases and J lost 0, with 16 bases in between. The CDR3 has 17 residues. DNA of the CDR3: TGTGCCAGCAGTTCGCGGGACGGGTTGGGTAGCAATCAGCCCCAGCATTTT. Amino acid sequence: CASSSRDGLGSNQPQHF.

The J gene is TRBJ2-2, the V gene TRBV5-6; a weak D match, TRBD1 (5 bases). The CDR3 totals 14 residues. The V gene lost 5 bases and the J gene lost 3 bases, with 11 bases spanning the gap. The germline V gene has CDR1 SGHDT and CDR2 YYEEEE. The CDR3 loop reads CASRIQDHTGELFF. DNA for the CDR3: TGTGCCAGCAGGATACAGGATCACACCGGGGAGCTGTTTTTT.

The chain has TRBV27 and TRBJ1-5; D is ambiguous. CDR1 is MNHEY and CDR2 is SMNVEV in the germline V gene (reference sequence). The CDR3 totals 15 residues. V was pared by 2 bases and J by 0 bases, with 8 bases between. CDR3 sequence (DNA): TGTGCCAGCAGTTTACGCGGGCATAGCAATCAGCCCCAGCATTTT. Translated: CASSLRGHSNQPQHF.

The rearrangement links TRBV5-6 to TRBJ1-2; D possibly corresponds to TRBD1 (5 bases). Germline assignment: CDR1 SGHDT and CDR2 YYEEEE. The V gene lost 0 bases and the J gene lost 8 bases, with 17 bases spanning the gap. The CDR3 has 15 residues. The CDR3 coding sequence is TGTGCCAGCAGCTTGGGGGTCCCTTCCGCAGGGGGCTACACCTTC. It specifies CASSLGVPSAGGYTF.

The chain carries TRBV5-1 and TRBJ2-7, with 13 positions matching TRBD2. The J segment lost 6 bases and the V segment lost 0 bases, leaving 0 bases of the junction unmatched. The germline V gene has CDR1 SGHRS and CDR2 YFSETQ. The CDR3 has 14 amino acids. In DNA, the CDR3 is TGCGCCAGCAGCTTGGGGACTAGCGGGAGCGAGCAGTACGTC. This gives the protein CASSLGTSGSEQYV.

Only a few counts were recorded for this clone. J is TRBJ2-2 and V is TRBV30; perhaps TRBD2 as D (6 bases). The germline V gene encodes CDR1 GTSNPN and CDR2 SVGIG (reference sequence). Trimming left V 0 bases short and J 3 bases short, with 11 bases between. CDR3 length: 15 residues. The CDR3 here is CAWSVGRGYTGELFF. The CDR3 DNA is TGTGCCTGGAGTGTCGGGCGGGGCTACACCGGGGAGCTGTTTTTT. The full variable domain, its missing parts supplied by reference TRBV30 and TRBJ2-2, is SQTIHQWPATLVQPVGSPLSLECTVEGTSNPNLYWYRQAAGRGLQLLFYSVGIGQISSEVPQNLSASRPQDRQFILSSKKLLLSDSGFYLCAWSVGRGYTGELFFGEGSRLTVL.

The V and J genes are TRBV7-2 and TRBJ2-5, with TRBD1 as a possible D gene (6 bases). Germline assignment: CDR1 SGHTA and CDR2 FQGNSA. V lost 5 bases and J 5 bases, leaving 15 bases between the germline ends. There are 14 residues in the CDR3. CDR3 in amino acids: CASSQGFRGETQYF. Written as DNA, the CDR3 is TGTGCCAGCAGCCAGGGATTTAGGGGGGAGACCCAGTACTTC.

The rearrangement links TRBV5-1 to TRBJ2-5, with D uncertain. Germline V gene lookup returns CDR1 SGHRS and CDR2 YFSETQ. The CDR3 is made up of 14 amino acids. Trimming took off 1 base at V and 2 bases at J, with 9 bases between the two ends. The CDR3 nucleotides read TGCGCCAGCAGCTTGTATACTCTTCAAGAGACCCAGTACTTC. It is translated as CASSLYTLQETQYF.

This sequence joins TRBV25-1 and TRBJ1-6; TRBD1 might be the D (5 bases). The CDR3 extends over 11 amino acids. The germline gives CDR1 MGHDK, CDR2 SYGVNS. The V and J ends lost 6 bases and 12 bases respectively, with 9 bases between them. The CDR3 coding sequence is TGTGCCAGCAGGGGGCCCGGACCCCTCCACTTT. Its protein product is CASRGPGPLHF.

The genes are TRBV10-2 and TRBJ2-7; D possibly corresponds to TRBD1 (5 bases). V lost 6 bases to trimming and J lost 0 bases, with 6 bases between them. The CDR3 is made up of 12 amino acids. Germline lookup yields CDR1 WSHSY and CDR2 SAAADI. CDR3 sequence: CASRDNSYEQYV. CDR3 in DNA: TGCGCCAGCAGGGACAACTCCTACGAGCAGTACGTC.

The chain carries TRBV18 and TRBJ2-3; 10 bases match TRBD2. The V and J ends lost 5 bases and 3 bases, in that order; junction bases with no gene match: 8. The CDR3 loop spans 16 amino acids. CDR1 and CDR2 from the germline V gene are KGHSH and LQKENI. The CDR3 protein is CASSSTLAGGTDTQYF. The DNA of the CDR3 is TGTGCCAGCTCATCCACCTTAGCGGGGGGAACAGATACGCAGTATTTT. Complete variable domain (other parts from reference TRBV18 and TRBJ2-3): NAGVMQNPRHLVRRRGQEARLRCSPMKGHSHVYWYRQLPEEGLKFMVYLQKENIIDESGMPKERFSAEFPKEGPSILRIQQVVRGDSAAYFCASSSTLAGGTDTQYFGPGTRLTVL.